Below are 18 T cell receptor beta chains sequenced from a single sample in a study of blood T cell repertoires in COVID-19. Method: immunoSEQ multiplex PCR; TCRdb's copy keeps in-frame clones and lacks some. Among roughly 300,000 clones listed, roughly 85% were seen once. Sequenced input: peripheral blood. The receptor source for this set is a woman between 50 and 59 years old who had recovered from COVID-19.

This chain links TRBV3-1 (or the pseudogene TRBV3-2) with TRBJ2-1; tentative D call: TRBD2 (5 bases). The CDR3 consists of 14 residues. V was trimmed by 1 base and J by 8 bases, leaving 12 bases between them. Germline CDR1 LGHDT, CDR2 YNNKEL (reference sequence). The CDR3 DNA sequence: TGTGCCAGCAGCCAAGGAAGCAGCGGCCATGAGCAGTTCTTC. It encodes CASSQGSSGHEQFF.

CDR3 sequence reads: CASLTVHSSRDQPQHF. CDR3 bases: TGTGCCAGTCTCACGGTTCACAGTAGCAGGGATCAGCCCCAGCATTTT. The V and J genes are TRBV19 and TRBJ1-5; D perhaps matches TRBD1 (5 bases). Trimming stripped 8 bases from V and 5 bases from J, with 22 bases between. Germline CDR1 and CDR2: LNHDA and SQIVND (reference sequence). CDR3 length: 16 amino acids.

The chain combines TRBV7-2 with TRBJ2-7; TRBD2 is a possible D gene (5 bases). Trimming pared 1 base from V and 4 bases from J, leaving 17 bases between. The germline V gene encodes CDR1 SGHTA and CDR2 FQGNSA. The CDR3 extends over 16 amino acids. The CDR3 sequence is CASSLGGGRRRYEQYF. The CDR3 DNA reads TGTGCCAGCAGCTTAGGAGGTGGACGCCGGAGGTACGAGCAGTACTTC.

This clone was seen a handful of times. The genes are TRBV12-5 and TRBJ2-1; the D gene is possibly TRBD1 (5 bases). The V gene's germline CDR1 is LGHNT and CDR2 FRNRAP. V was cut by 3 bases and J by 2 bases, with 8 bases left in between. The length of the CDR3 is 14 residues. The CDR3 coding sequence is TGTGCTAGTGGTTTAGCGACAGCCTACAATGAGCAGTTCTTC. Amino acids: CASGLATAYNEQFF.

The chain is built from TRBV28 and TRBJ2-7; 15 nucleotides align to TRBD2. Germline CDR1 reads MDHEN; CDR2 reads SYDVKM. This CDR3 comprises 16 residues. The trim removed 3 bases at V and 3 bases at J, leaving 3 bases unmatched. CDR3 amino acids: CASSLRTSGRGYEQYF. CDR3 sequence (DNA): TGTGCCAGCAGTTTGAGGACTAGCGGGAGGGGCTACGAGCAGTACTTC. Drawing the rest from reference TRBV28 and TRBJ2-7, the complete variable domain is DVKVTQSSRYLVKRTGEKVFLECVQDMDHENMFWYRQDPGLGLRLIYFSYDVKMKEKGDIPEGYSVSREKKERFSLILESASTNQTSMYLCASSLRTSGRGYEQYFGPGTRLTVT.

The chain has TRBV11-2 and TRBJ1-4; 10 bases are shared with TRBD1. V trimming: 5 bases; J trimming: 7 bases; junction bases outside the gene matches: 1. CDR1 is SGHAT and CDR2 is FQNNGV in the germline V gene. The CDR3 contains 13 residues. CDR3 nucleotides: TGTGCCAGCAGCCGGGACAGGGGTGAAAAACTGTTTTTT. Translated: CASSRDRGEKLFF.

The V call is TRBV7-2, the J call TRBJ2-7; TRBD1 is a possible D gene (5 bases). Germline CDR1 reads SGHTA; CDR2 reads FQGNSA. Trimming pared 4 bases from V and 2 bases from J, leaving 9 bases between. This CDR3 comprises 13 residues. This CDR3 is CASSWGGPYEQYF. In DNA, the CDR3 is TGTGCCAGCAGCTGGGGCGGACCCTACGAGCAGTACTTC.

This chain joins TRBV7-2 and TRBJ1-1; D gene ambiguous. Germline assignment: CDR1 SGHTA and CDR2 FQGNSA. The CDR3 length is 14 residues. V was pared by 0 bases and J by 9 bases, with 14 bases between. In DNA, the CDR3 is TGTGCCAGCAGCTTAGCAGGAGGTCAGTTGCAAGCTTTCTTT. This sequence encodes CASSLAGGQLQAFF.

The chain combines TRBV19 with TRBJ1-2; 7 bases line up with TRBD1. This CDR3 comprises 14 residues. Germline-derived CDR1 and CDR2 are LNHDA and SQIVND (reference sequence). V was clipped by 5 bases and J by 4 bases; unmatched bases: 7. The CDR3 coding sequence is TGTGCCAGTAGTTCCGGGACAGCTGGCTATGGCTACACCTTC. Its translation is CASSSGTAGYGYTF.

This clone appeared a single time. The chain combines TRBV11-2 with TRBJ1-6; D gene unclear. This CDR3 region has 15 residues. The V and J ends lost 4 bases and 0 bases respectively, with 7 bases between them. Germline V gives CDR1 SGHAT, CDR2 FQNNGV. As DNA, the CDR3 is TGTGCCAGCAGCTCGGTCCTCTCCTATAATTCACCCCTCCACTTT. It codes for CASSSVLSYNSPLHF.

This chain links TRBV6-2 or TRBV6-3 with TRBJ2-3; 14 bases align to TRBD2. CDR3 size: 17 residues. Germline-derived CDR1 and CDR2 are MNHEY and SVGEGT. Trimming cost V 4 bases and J 5 bases; bases outside gene matches: 8. CDR3 bases: TGTGCCAGCAGTTTCACGACTAGCGGGAGGGCCAAAGATACGCAGTATTTT. Translated, it gives CASSFTTSGRAKDTQYF.

Comment on this clone: The same CDR3 is also encoded by other DNA sequences in this sample. The rearrangement joins TRBV3-1 (or the pseudogene TRBV3-2) to TRBJ2-2, with unresolved D. CDR1 LGHDT and CDR2 YNNKEL come from the germline V gene (reference sequence). V was pared by 2 bases and J by 2 bases, with 3 bases between. The length of the CDR3 is 13 residues. The CDR3 DNA follows: TGTGCCAGCAGCCAACTAAACACCGGGGAGCTGTTTTTT. The encoded protein is CASSQLNTGELFF.

The chain recombines TRBV6-5 with TRBJ1-2, with D perhaps matching TRBD1 (6 bases). Germline-derived CDR1 and CDR2 are MNHEY and SVGAGI. There are 14 residues in the CDR3. The germline V and J ends were trimmed by 2 bases and 14 bases, with 21 bases remaining between them. The CDR3 spells CASSYGAGDARRTF. In DNA, the CDR3 is TGTGCCAGCAGTTACGGGGCAGGGGACGCCCGACGGACCTTC.

CDR3 in DNA: TGCGCCAGCAGCCACCTCAAAGCGGCTAGCGGCCTGAACACCGGGGAGCTGTTTTTT. Its translation is CASSHLKAASGLNTGELFF. The V gene is TRBV4-3, the J gene TRBJ2-2; TRBD2 aligns across 7 bases. This CDR3 spans 19 amino acids. Germline trimming cut 3 bases from V and 1 base from J; bases unmatched to any gene: 14. Germline V gene lookup returns CDR1 LGHNA and CDR2 YSLEER.

The CDR3 here is CASSGGLAGNNEQFF. CDR3 nucleotide sequence: TGTGCCAGCAGCGGTGGACTAGCGGGGAACAATGAGCAGTTCTTC. V is TRBV14 and J is TRBJ2-1; TRBD2 matches 12 bases. V shed 5 bases and J 5 bases; nucleotides not matched to a gene: 4. The CDR3 sequence is 15 residues long. The germline CDR1 and CDR2 sequences are SGHDN and FVKESK.

This rearrangement joins TRBV7-6 to TRBJ2-7; possible D gene TRBD2, 5 bases. Deletions cut 5 bases from V and 0 bases from J, with 17 bases between. There are 16 residues in the CDR3. Per the germline V gene, CDR1 is SGHVS and CDR2 is FNYEAQ. The CDR3 DNA sequence: TGTGCCAGCAGCCGAGCGGAAGGGTTTAGCTCCTACGAGCAGTACTTC. It yields the protein CASSRAEGFSSYEQYF. Full variable domain (missing parts from reference TRBV7-6 and TRBJ2-7): GAGVSQSPRYKVTKRGQDVALRCDPISGHVSLYWYRQALGQGPEFLTYFNYEAQQDKSGLPNDRFSAERPEGSISTLTIQRTEQRDSAMYRCASSRAEGFSSYEQYFGPGTRLTVT.

The rearrangement uses TRBV28 and TRBJ1-5; 10 bases match TRBD1. Germline CDR1 and CDR2: MDHEN and SYDVKM. The CDR3 extends over 17 amino acids. Losses at the gene ends were 5 bases for V and 0 bases for J; bases not matched to a gene: 7. The CDR3 DNA is TGTGCCAGCAGTCTGACAGGGGGCAAGATTAGCAATCAGCCCCAGCATTTT. It encodes CASSLTGGKISNQPQHF.

The rearrangement uses TRBV6-2 or TRBV6-3 and TRBJ1-4; TRBD1 matches 7 bases. The germline CDR1 and CDR2 sequences are MNHEY and SVGEGT. The CDR3 consists of 14 residues. With 5 bases clipped from V and 4 bases from J, the junction kept 4 bases outside the gene matches. In DNA form, the CDR3 reads TGTGCCAGCAGTGGGGACAGTGATAATGAAAAACTGTTTTTT. Protein: CASSGDSDNEKLFF.